One sample yielded the 20 T cell receptor beta chains listed below, sequenced in a study of Ad26.COV2.S vaccination and SARS-CoV-2 variants. The table came from immunoSEQ multiplex PCR; TCRdb's copy has only in-frame clones and leaves some out. This sample has about 350,000 clones, with 90% to 95% found just once. The sample consisted of peripheral blood, taken after recovery from COVID-19. The origin of the receptors is a human donor who had recovered from COVID-19.

The chain employs TRBV9 and TRBJ2-5, with 8 bases lining up with TRBD2. The V and J ends lost 2 bases and 4 bases, in that order; junction bases with no gene match: 10. The CDR3 sequence is 16 residues long. The germline gives CDR1 SGDLS, CDR2 YYNGEE. In DNA form, the CDR3 reads TGTGCCAGCAGCGTCGGTACGGGGGGGACGGGAGAGACCCAGTACTTC. This sequence encodes CASSVGTGGTGETQYF.

V usage is TRBV11-2 and J usage is TRBJ1-5; 8 positions match TRBD1. Germline V lookup: CDR1 SGHAT, CDR2 FQNNGV. Trimming took 6 bases from V and 4 from J; bases not matched to a gene: 8. CDR3 length: 15 residues. The CDR3 loop reads CASSKDRALNQPQHF. The DNA of the CDR3 is TGTGCCAGCAGTAAGGACAGGGCTTTAAATCAGCCCCAGCATTTT.

This sequence joins TRBV6-5 and TRBJ2-1, with D maybe TRBD1 (5 bases). The CDR3 consists of 15 residues. Trimming cost V 2 bases and J 2 bases, with 10 bases left between them. Germline CDR1 and CDR2: MNHEY and SVGAGI. CDR3 in amino acids: CASSYNPGTYNEQFF. The CDR3 DNA sequence: TGTGCCAGCAGTTACAATCCAGGGACCTACAATGAGCAGTTCTTC.

The chain couples TRBV6-5 to TRBJ2-7, with a tentative D call TRBD1 (6 bases). Trimming removed 4 bases at V and 2 bases at J, with 12 bases between. CDR3 length: 14 amino acids. The germline V gene has CDR1 MNHEY and CDR2 SVGAGI. DNA of the CDR3: TGTGCCAGCAGTTCGCTGGACAGCACCTACGAGCAGTACTTC. Translation gives CASSSLDSTYEQYF.

The chain recombines TRBV9 with TRBJ2-3; D not resolved. V was shortened by 4 bases and J by 2 bases, with 14 bases between the two germline ends. The CDR3 has 15 residues. The germline V gene has CDR1 SGDLS and CDR2 YYNGEE. The CDR3 region has the DNA TGTGCCAGCAGCCTCTCCCCAGGAACCACAGATACGCAGTATTTT. It is translated as CASSLSPGTTDTQYF.

V usage is TRBV5-4 and J usage is TRBJ2-3, with TRBD2 as a possible D gene (6 bases). Trimming cost V 2 bases and J 3 bases, with 22 bases left between them. Germline CDR1 SGHNT, CDR2 YYREEE (reference sequence). The CDR3 is made up of 18 amino acids. Here the CDR3 DNA reads TGTGCCAGCAGCTTAGCCGAATCGGGGGACGTTGGGACAGATACGCAGTATTTT. The encoded protein is CASSLAESGDVGTDTQYF.

The genes are TRBV19 and TRBJ1-1; D might be TRBD1 (6 bases). Germline assignment: CDR1 LNHDA and CDR2 SQIVND (reference sequence). The length of the CDR3 is 15 residues. V was clipped by 7 bases and J by 0 bases, with 15 bases between them. CDR3 region: CASTPGDRLNTEAFF. In nucleotides, the CDR3 is TGTGCCAGTACCCCCGGAGACAGGTTGAACACTGAAGCTTTCTTT.

This clone was detected once. The gene calls are TRBV7-2 and TRBJ2-5; possible D gene TRBD1, 5 bases. The germline V gene encodes CDR1 SGHTA and CDR2 FQGNSA. The CDR3 loop spans 15 amino acids. Trimming cost V 5 bases and J 1 base, with 14 bases left between them. The CDR3 sequence: CASSLQGTGQETQYF. The CDR3, as DNA: TGTGCCAGCAGCCTCCAGGGCACGGGCCAAGAGACCCAGTACTTC.

The chain has TRBV27 and TRBJ1-1; D gene ambiguous. Germline lookup yields CDR1 MNHEY and CDR2 SMNVEV (reference sequence). The CDR3 contains 15 residues. The V and J ends lost 3 bases and 5 bases respectively, with 16 bases between them. CDR3 in DNA: TGTGCCAGCAGTTTCATCTGGGATAGTAGGACTGAAGCTTTCTTT. As protein: CASSFIWDSRTEAFF.

The chain is built from TRBV4-1 and TRBJ2-3; D gene unclear. V dropped 0 bases and J dropped 8 bases, with 21 bases sitting between them. The CDR3 is 17 residues long. Germline V gives CDR1 MGHRA, CDR2 YSYEKL. CDR3 sequence (DNA): TGCGCCAGCAGCCAAGAGCCCCCCTTGGTACGCTCGGGTACGCAGTATTTT. Translating gives CASSQEPPLVRSGTQYF.

The genes are TRBV6-6 and TRBJ2-7, with 8 positions matching TRBD1. Germline-derived CDR1 and CDR2 are MNHNY and SVGAGI (reference sequence). The length of the CDR3 is 16 residues. Trimming took 2 bases from V and 7 from J; bases not matched to a gene: 13. The CDR3 loop is CASSYGTGQGAVEQYF. The CDR3 nucleotides are TGTGCCAGCAGTTACGGAACTGGGCAGGGGGCTGTAGAGCAGTACTTC.

This sequence joins TRBV19 and TRBJ2-7; D uncertain. CDR1 and CDR2 (germline): LNHDA, SQIVND (reference sequence). This CDR3 is 14 amino acids long. Trimming shortened V by 3 bases and J by 0 bases, and 9 bases separated the two germline ends. The CDR3 sequence is CASSMALFSYEQYF. The CDR3 DNA reads TGTGCCAGTAGTATGGCGCTATTCTCCTACGAGCAGTACTTC.

This chain joins TRBV7-3 and TRBJ1-1, with TRBD1 matching 8 bases. Germline assignment: CDR1 SGHTA and CDR2 FQGTGA. V gave up 6 bases and J gave up 0 bases; unmatched junction bases: 15. The length of the CDR3 is 18 residues. As DNA, the CDR3 is TGTGCCAGCAGTCACACCGGACAGGGCCCGGCCTTGAACACTGAAGCTTTCTTT. Its translation: CASSHTGQGPALNTEAFF.

The chain is built from TRBV7-8 and TRBJ2-7, with a possible D match to TRBD1 (6 bases). Germline CDR1 is SGHVS and CDR2 is FQNEAQ. This CDR3 has 14 residues. Trimming pared 2 bases from V and 6 bases from J, leaving 14 bases between. The CDR3 sequence: CASSLRQGRSEQYF. The CDR3, as DNA: TGTGCCAGCAGCTTAAGGCAGGGGCGTAGCGAGCAGTACTTC.

The V gene is TRBV28, the J gene TRBJ1-2, with 10 bases aligning to TRBD1. The CDR3 length is 15 residues. V lost 6 bases, J lost 6 bases, and 10 bases stayed unmatched. Germline loops: CDR1 MDHEN, CDR2 SYDVKM. The CDR3 sequence: CASRTLPTGGDGYTF. The CDR3 coding sequence is TGTGCCAGCAGGACCTTACCGACAGGGGGCGATGGCTACACCTTC.

This chain joins TRBV5-7 and TRBJ1-2; D gene uncertain. TRBV5-7 belongs to the ORF category, with a function that is uncertain. There are 11 residues in the CDR3. With 4 bases removed from V and 14 bases from J, the gap between germline ends came to 15 bases. CDR3: CASSVRGSFTF. The CDR3 nucleotides are TGTGCCAGCAGCGTCCGAGGCAGTTTTACCTTC.

Notes on this clone: Within the sample, other DNA sequences also encode this same CDR3. V and J are TRBV27 and TRBJ2-3, with TRBD2 identical over 7 bases. This CDR3 has 13 residues. Germline V gives CDR1 MNHEY, CDR2 SMNVEV (reference sequence). With V trimmed by 3 bases and J by 3 bases, 0 bases remained unmatched. DNA of the CDR3: TGTGCCAGCAGTTTCGGGGGGACAGATACGCAGTATTTT. This codes for CASSFGGTDTQYF.

J is TRBJ1-2 and V is TRBV6-1; possible D gene TRBD1, 5 bases. This CDR3 region has 16 residues. Germline V gene sequence: CDR1 MNHNS, CDR2 SASEGT. V was shortened by 1 base and J by 7 bases, with 19 bases between the two germline ends. The CDR3 region has the DNA TGTGCCAGCAGTGAAGTGGCCCCAGGGAAAGGAGTTGGCTACACCTTC. It translates to CASSEVAPGKGVGYTF.

The genes are TRBV13 and TRBJ1-4; D gene uncertain. Germline-derived CDR1 and CDR2 are PRHDT and FYEKMQ (reference sequence). The CDR3 is made up of 15 amino acids. V was pared by 3 bases and J by 4 bases, with 12 bases between. Here the CDR3 reads CASSLKRLGNEKLFF. The CDR3, as DNA: TGTGCCAGCAGCTTGAAGAGGTTAGGTAATGAAAAACTGTTTTTT. The full variable domain, completed using reference TRBV13 and TRBJ1-4, is AAGVIQSPRHLIKEKRETATLKCYPIPRHDTVYWYQQGPGQDPQFLISFYEKMQSDKGSIPDRFSAQQFSDYHSELNMSSLELGDSALYFCASSLKRLGNEKLFFGSGTQLSVL.

The chain has TRBV5-4 and TRBJ1-1; D unclear. V lost 3 bases and J 11 bases, leaving 17 bases between the germline ends. CDR1 SGHNT and CDR2 YYREEE come from the germline V gene (reference sequence). This CDR3 has 13 residues. As DNA, the CDR3 is TGTGCCAGCAGCTCGTGGGGAGGGCAGGTGGCTTTCTTT. Its translation is CASSSWGGQVAFF.